This T cell receptor (beta chain) was identified during a study of cytomegalovirus exposure and HLA in healthy donors (dated by TCRdb to about 2017). A note on the overall study: According to an earlier analysis of a few hundred of the donors, 150 million to 200 million T cells yielded over 100 million unique TCR beta sequences and about 300 Gb of sequence data. Roughly 320 gigabases of sequencing data and 70 million to 100 million unique TCR sequences made up an early release that covered nearly 650 HLA-typed donors. Among the roughly 380 genotyped donors, approximately 81% belonged to the genetic ancestry cluster associated with self-reported Caucasian donors. The study aimed to test whether signatures of past pathogen exposure could be identified by cataloging public T cell receptors. The study profiled the T cell repertoires of fewer than 850 subjects by immunosequencing and related them to cytomegalovirus serostatus. Along with the approximately 620-subject first cohort, a separate validation cohort of over 90 different subjects was used. To predict cytomegalovirus infection status, the study combined high-throughput TCR immunosequencing, statistical association of individual TCRs with disease status, and machine learning. A later analysis re-examined previously published TCR beta repertoires from roughly 720 donors and added high-resolution HLA genotyping to investigate patterns of TCR occurrence. Rather than using new phenotypic data, the later analysis identified candidate immune exposures from TCR beta sequences and from how often those sequences occurred across donors. An earlier analysis of 587 of the donors used high-throughput TCR beta sequencing to judge whether each TCR beta V gene segment behaved as functional or pseudogenic. Donor age, sex, ethnicity and CMV serostatus were compiled alongside the repertoire data. A later genetic analysis took genome-wide SNP genotypes for about three fifths of the 666 donors and used that subset as a discovery cohort. Every discovery cohort repertoire had been produced on one sequencing platform. Both class I and class II loci were covered by HLA typing, at four-digit resolution. The number of donors typed differed by locus, with roughly 620-630 for A, B, C, DRB1 and DQB1, around 500 for DQA1, under 610 for DPA1, and 472 for DPB1. Four to six DR-DQ haplotypes were handled as single units for association and clustering, since linkage in the cohort was strong. Among around 400 genotyped donors of the cohort, an average of about 220,000 unique TCR beta nucleotide sequences was sequenced per donor, of which 15% to 20% were non-productive.

Broader findings and caveats from the paper: Broadly in line with IMGT annotations, most TCR beta V segments showed up in productive rearrangements about 87% or about 30% of the time in an earlier analysis of several hundred of the donors. Correlated functional status among segregating V segments might be attributable to linkage disequilibrium, but an unknown experimental factor could not be ruled out. Some IMGT-functional V segments, including TRBV6-2 and TRBV6-3, could not be told apart with the 87-base-pair reads, so those segments were excluded. A further reported finding was that TCR beta sequences accurately predicted the HLA-A and HLA-B alleles for most subjects in the first cohort. This cohort had only TCR beta chains sequenced, and the lack of alpha or paired-chain data limited which features could be detected. In a later analysis, HLA-associated TCR beta chains were found to be more clonally expanded and to have lower generation probabilities than equally common non-associated chains. In vitro tests confirmed that three of the cytomegalovirus-associated TCR beta chains recognize cytomegalovirus antigens. A cluster of highly shared sequence variants was judged likely to be a technical artifact of the sequencing pipeline. An association between a missense DCLRE1C variant and V-gene and J-gene trimming of TCR beta chains was found in a later genetic analysis and replicated in an independent cohort. Because HLA typing was missing for some donors at each locus, association tests included only the typed subset. In the study, about 150 TCR beta chains were listed as associated with cytomegalovirus. The authors suggested that the approach could potentially be generalized to other disease states and immunological phenotypes. Immune exposure information for the cohort was limited to CMV serostatus. A later analysis associated about 17,000 TCR beta sequences with specific HLA alleles at a false discovery rate of 0.05. While some public TCRs were present in many individuals, most TCR sequences turned up only very rarely across donors. When HLA alleles, especially DR and DQ, strongly co-occurred, attributing TCR associations to individual alleles was difficult. Roughly uniform sequencing depth across donors was assumed in presence/absence analyses, although this assumption may not hold. In a later analysis, TCR association rates were found to vary across HLA loci, with the most associated TCRs seen for DRB1 alleles and the fewest for HLA-C alleles. The earlier analysis of about 600 of the donors excluded over 15 rarely observed V segments, including chromosome 9 orphons, because counts were too low. According to a later genetic analysis, donors in an Asian-associated ancestry cluster had fewer N-insertions in productive TCRs than the approximately 670-donor mean. Most CMV-associated TCR beta chains appeared to be HLA-restricted in a later analysis, and the HLA associations seemed to be driven largely by CMV exposure. In a later analysis, several top co-occurrence clusters were reported to appear linked to parvovirus B19, influenza, CMV and Epstein-Barr virus. The classifier was reported to diagnose cytomegalovirus status with high specificity and sensitivity in both the original and validation cohorts.

The cohort was made up of roughly 670 healthy bone marrow donors. Cohort members were all nominally healthy when sampled, although unrecorded immune exposures were likely present. The donor was CMV seronegative and belonged to the group of 350 to 400 seronegative cohort members. A peripheral blood sample was provided by each donor, and peripheral blood mononuclear cells were used for TCR beta sequencing. Genomic DNA was extracted from the blood cell samples with the Qiagen DNeasy Blood Extraction Kit. Trimming accounts for 2 bases at V and 8 bases at J, while the number of junction bases matched to no gene is 15. The CDR3 starts with the cysteine, ends with the phenylalanine, and has 18 residues. Only the CDR3 part of the read is kept: 54 bases, read in frame from the first base. The germline V gene provides CDR1 ENHRY and CDR2 SYGVKD. Of note for this clone: It has no known antigen specificity.

To prepare the library, the immunoSEQ multiplex PCR assay was applied. The multiplex PCR relied on a mix of 60 forward primers for TCR Vbeta segments and 13 reverse primers for TCR Jbeta segments. Amplification of the CDR3 region of rearranged TCR beta genes was performed with a multiplex PCR assay on genomic DNA. Amplified TCR beta libraries were sequenced as 87-base-pair reads on the Illumina HiSeq System. In the paper's pipeline: A later analysis counted about 80 million unique TCR beta chains across the 650 to 700 repertoires, and approximately 11 million of these chains were shared by at least two donors. A nearest-neighbor algorithm error-corrected the raw reads and collapsed the reads into unique sequences, merging closely related sequences to remove PCR and sequencing errors. To assign V, D and J gene segments, CDR3 sequences were aligned to IMGT reference sequences. For a sequence to be retained, a match of at least six nucleotides was required to both a V gene segment and a J gene segment. A rearrangement was called productive if the CDR3 had no stop codons and remained in frame with V and J, and every other rearrangement was called non-productive. Following IMGT convention, CDR3 was defined as the stretch from the second conserved V-encoded cysteine up to the conserved J-encoded phenylalanine. The earlier analysis of more than 450 of the donors excluded sequences that lacked an unambiguous match to a single V gene segment. An earlier analysis of fewer than 750 of the donors called V segments functional above 56.7% productive rearrangements and segregating when the between-donor standard deviation exceeded 5%. A statistical classification framework was built to diagnose cytomegalovirus status from the catalog of TCR beta chain sequences. A later analysis assigned V and J genes by comparing TCR nucleotide sequences with IMGT/GENE-DB human TR gene sequences. A later analysis assigned CDR3 sequences and most-parsimonious VDJ recombination scenarios with the TCRdist pipeline. In a later analysis, every TCR beta chain was defined by the combination of its CDR3 amino acid sequence and its V-gene family, and reads without a unique V-gene family were dropped. To address suspected cross-contamination and a sequencing artifact, a later analysis removed around 600 highly shared, low-generation-probability nucleotide sequences. In a later analysis, a clonal expansion index was calculated for each public chain from normalized within-repertoire ranks of inferred template counts. Generation probabilities in a later analysis came from a VDJ recombination model fitted to out-of-frame rearrangements, and those results were checked against IGoR. Hypergeometric tests were used in a later analysis to score TCR-TCR, TCR-HLA and TCR-CMV co-occurrence, with a repertoire-size bias correction applied to the TCR pairs. False discovery rates were estimated in a later analysis by permuting HLA or CMV assignments 20 times. In a later analysis, co-occurring TCRs were grouped using DBSCAN, with TCRdist sequence similarity added in when clustering inside HLA-allele-positive subsets. Repertoires with fewer than 30,000 or more than 120,000 public chains, plus five repertoires with anomalous nucleotide sharing, were excluded from co-occurrence clustering. Drawn from immuneACCESS, this table holds only the in-frame rearrangements with V and J called that TCRdb kept. Clones are partly lost; checked studies trace under half to an unresolved V gene and leave the rest unexplained. V and J calls and clone size are those listed in that table; D and trimming were worked out from the DNA. The data table for this sample lists 150,000 to 250,000 clones. The biggest ten clones account for roughly 0.7% of the sample.

The TCR comes from a boy aged 5-17 years in good health and CMV-seronegative. Sequenced material: PBMCs. The rearrangement joined TRBV10-3 to TRBJ2-4; 10 nucleotides in the junction match TRBD2. CDR3 sequence: CAISERRDLAGGKDIQYF. The DNA sequence reads TGTGCCATCAGTGAGCGAAGGGATTTAGCGGGGGGTAAGGACATTCAGTACTTC.